This T cell receptor (beta chain) derives from a study of identifying expanded T cells in peripheral blood. Germline-derived CDR1 and CDR2 are SGDLS and YYNGEE. Trimming took off 4 bases at V and 1 base at J, with 15 bases between the two ends. The CDR3 consists of 15 residues. Healthy donors had no documented immune events, such as infections, while sampled. Repertoires were generated with immunoSEQ multiplex PCR, while TCRdb's copy carries only in-frame clones and drops some. This table has approximately 92,000 clones, 70% to 90% appearing once. The sequenced sample was blood. This receptor was obtained from a person between 18 and 75 years old in good health. V is TRBV9 and J is TRBJ2-7; either TRBD1 or TRBD2 may supply D (6 bases each). The CDR3, as DNA: TGTGCCAGCAGCTACCACGGGGGCCCTTCCTACGAGCAGTACTTC. Translating gives CASSYHGGPSYEQYF.